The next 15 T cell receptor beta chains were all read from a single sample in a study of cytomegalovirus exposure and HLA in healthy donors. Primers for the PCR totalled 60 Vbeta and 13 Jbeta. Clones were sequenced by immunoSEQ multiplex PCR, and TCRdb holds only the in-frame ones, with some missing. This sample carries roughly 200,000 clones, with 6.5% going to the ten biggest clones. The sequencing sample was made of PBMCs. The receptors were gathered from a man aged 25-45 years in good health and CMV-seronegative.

The CDR3 protein is CAWRGAGLLNYGYTF. Written as DNA, the CDR3 is TGTGCCTGGAGGGGCGCGGGCCTTCTAAACTATGGCTACACCTTC. The chain joins TRBV30 to TRBJ1-2; no clear D. CDR1 and CDR2 (germline): GTSNPN, SVGIG (reference sequence). The CDR3 has 15 amino acids. Trimming shortened V by 3 bases and J by 2 bases, and 16 bases separated the two germline ends.

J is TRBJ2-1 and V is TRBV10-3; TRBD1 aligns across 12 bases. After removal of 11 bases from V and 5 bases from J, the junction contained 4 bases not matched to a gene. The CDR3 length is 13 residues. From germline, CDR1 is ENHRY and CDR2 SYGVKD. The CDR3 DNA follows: TGTGCCCTGTGGGACAGGGGGCACAATGAGCAGTTCTTC. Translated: CALWDRGHNEQFF.

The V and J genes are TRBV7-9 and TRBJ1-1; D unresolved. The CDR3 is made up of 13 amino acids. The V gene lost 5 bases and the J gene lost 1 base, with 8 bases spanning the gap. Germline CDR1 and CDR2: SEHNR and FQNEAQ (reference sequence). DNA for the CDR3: TGTGCCAGCAGCCCCCTTAGGAACACTGAAGCTTTCTTT. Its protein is CASSPLRNTEAFF.

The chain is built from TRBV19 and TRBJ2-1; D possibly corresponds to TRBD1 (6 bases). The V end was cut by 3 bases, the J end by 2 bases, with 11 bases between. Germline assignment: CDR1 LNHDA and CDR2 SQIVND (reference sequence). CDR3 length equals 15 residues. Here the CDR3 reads CASSMGTQPYNEQFF. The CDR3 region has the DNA TGTGCCAGTAGTATGGGGACACAGCCCTACAATGAGCAGTTCTTC.

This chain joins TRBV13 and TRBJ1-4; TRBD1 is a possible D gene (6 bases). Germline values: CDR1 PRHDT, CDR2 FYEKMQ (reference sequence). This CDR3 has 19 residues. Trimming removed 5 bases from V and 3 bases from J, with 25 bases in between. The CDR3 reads CASSQDRRRPTMANEKLFF. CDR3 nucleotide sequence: TGTGCCAGCAGCCAGGACAGACGACGGCCCACCATGGCTAATGAAAAACTGTTTTTT.

This chain's CDR3 is CASSLRLRDREGYEQYF. In nucleotides, the CDR3 is TGTGCCAGCAGCTTACGGCTGCGGGACAGGGAGGGCTACGAGCAGTACTTC. This chain links TRBV7-7 with TRBJ2-7, with 9 bases fitting TRBD1. Germline loops: CDR1 SSHAT, CDR2 FNYEAQ (reference sequence). This CDR3 contains 17 residues. V lost 2 bases to trimming and J lost 3 bases; unmatched junction nucleotides: 11.

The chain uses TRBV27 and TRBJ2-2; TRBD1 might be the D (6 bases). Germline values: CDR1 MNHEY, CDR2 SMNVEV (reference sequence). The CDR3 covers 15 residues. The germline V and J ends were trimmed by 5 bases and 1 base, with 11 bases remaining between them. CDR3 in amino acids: CASSPGTLNTGELFF. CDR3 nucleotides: TGTGCCAGCAGTCCGGGGACACTGAACACCGGGGAGCTGTTTTTT.

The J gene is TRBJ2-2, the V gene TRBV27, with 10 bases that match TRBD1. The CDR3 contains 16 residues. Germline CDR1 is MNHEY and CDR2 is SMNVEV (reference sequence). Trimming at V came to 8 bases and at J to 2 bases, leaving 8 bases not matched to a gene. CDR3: CASQAPTGGNTGELFF. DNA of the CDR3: TGTGCCAGCCAGGCCCCGACAGGGGGCAACACCGGGGAGCTGTTTTTT.

The CDR3 loop reads CASKGMGGRETFF. CDR3 nucleotides: TGTGCCAGCAAAGGTATGGGGGGGCGAGAAACTTTCTTT. This sequence joins TRBV6-1 and TRBJ1-1, with D possibly matching TRBD1 (6 bases). V lost 7 bases and J 12 bases, leaving 21 bases between the germline ends. This CDR3 spans 13 amino acids. Germline values: CDR1 MNHNS, CDR2 SASEGT.

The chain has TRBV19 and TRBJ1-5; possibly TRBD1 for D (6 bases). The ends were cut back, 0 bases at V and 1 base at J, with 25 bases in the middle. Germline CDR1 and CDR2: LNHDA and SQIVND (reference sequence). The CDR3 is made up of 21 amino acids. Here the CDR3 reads CASSIDLSYGTPKGSNQPQHF. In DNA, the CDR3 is TGTGCCAGTAGTATAGATTTGAGTTATGGGACACCAAAAGGCAGCAATCAGCCCCAGCATTTT.

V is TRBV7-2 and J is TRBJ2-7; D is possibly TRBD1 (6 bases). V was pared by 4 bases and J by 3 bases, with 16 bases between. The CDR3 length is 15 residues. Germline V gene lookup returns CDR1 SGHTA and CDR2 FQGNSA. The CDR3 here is CASSYDRDTGYEQYF. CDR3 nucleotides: TGTGCCAGCAGCTACGATCGGGACACAGGCTACGAGCAGTACTTC.

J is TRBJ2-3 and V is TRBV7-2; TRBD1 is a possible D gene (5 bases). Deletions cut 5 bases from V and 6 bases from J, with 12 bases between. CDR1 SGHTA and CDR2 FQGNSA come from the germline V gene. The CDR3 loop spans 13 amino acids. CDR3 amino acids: CASSLGASDTQYF. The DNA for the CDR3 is TGTGCCAGCAGCCTAGGGGCTTCTGATACGCAGTATTTT.

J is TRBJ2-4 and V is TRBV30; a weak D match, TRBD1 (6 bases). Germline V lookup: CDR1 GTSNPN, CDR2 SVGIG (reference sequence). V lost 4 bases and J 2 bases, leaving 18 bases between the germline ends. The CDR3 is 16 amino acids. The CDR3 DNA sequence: TGTGCCTGGACTAATCCGAACAGGGATCCCAAAAACATTCAGTACTTC. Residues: CAWTNPNRDPKNIQYF.

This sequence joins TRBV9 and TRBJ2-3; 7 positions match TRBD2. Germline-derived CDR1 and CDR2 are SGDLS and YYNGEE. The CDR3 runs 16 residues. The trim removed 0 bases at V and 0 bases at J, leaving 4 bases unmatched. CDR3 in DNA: TGTGCCAGCAGCGTAGGGAATAGCGGGAGCACAGATACGCAGTATTTT. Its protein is CASSVGNSGSTDTQYF.

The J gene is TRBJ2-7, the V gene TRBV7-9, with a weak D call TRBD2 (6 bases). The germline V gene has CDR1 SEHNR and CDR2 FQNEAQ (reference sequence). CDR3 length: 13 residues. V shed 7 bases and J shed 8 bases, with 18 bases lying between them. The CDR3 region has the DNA TGTGCCAGCACCCAGGAGGGTCAGGGCAAGCAGTACTTC. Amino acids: CASTQEGQGKQYF.